The 32 T cell receptor beta chains below were found in one sample sequenced in a study of blood T cell repertoires in COVID-19. This table comes from immunoSEQ multiplex PCR, and its TCRdb copy is limited to in-frame clones, with some not included. The top ten hold about 15% of the sample, which has about 69,000 clones, 75% to 90% seen once. Sequences were obtained from peripheral blood. The receptor source for this set is a man aged 35 to 55 with COVID-19, enrolled during active disease.

The chain joins TRBV6-1 to TRBJ1-4; 8 bases agree with TRBD1. The CDR3 is 15 amino acids. V lost 3 bases to trimming and J lost 8 bases; unmatched junction nucleotides: 8. Germline values: CDR1 MNHNS, CDR2 SASEGT. The CDR3 bases are TGTGCCAGCAGTGAGCAGGGGGCAGGGGAGGAAAAACTGTTTTTT. It encodes CASSEQGAGEEKLFF.

V gene TRBV2 combines with J gene TRBJ2-2; D uncertain. The length of the CDR3 is 11 residues. Germline CDR1 reads SNHLY; CDR2 reads FYNNEI. Trimming cost V 10 bases and J 1 base, with 4 bases left between them. CDR3 sequence reads: CATGNTGELFF. CDR3 nucleotides: TGTGCCACAGGGAACACCGGGGAGCTGTTTTTT.

The chain combines TRBV6-5 with TRBJ1-6; TRBD1 is a possible D gene (6 bases). V gave up 6 bases and J gave up 2 bases, with 11 bases separating them. CDR3 length: 15 residues. The V gene's germline CDR1 is MNHEY and CDR2 SVGAGI. The CDR3 sequence: CASRAGAPYNSPLHF. The CDR3 bases are TGTGCCAGCAGGGCGGGGGCCCCCTATAATTCACCCCTCCACTTT.

This chain joins TRBV4-1 and TRBJ2-1, with D perhaps TRBD1 (5 bases). This CDR3 is built from 13 residues. The V gene's germline CDR1 is MGHRA and CDR2 YSYEKL. V was pared by 2 bases and J by 4 bases, with 6 bases between. Here the CDR3 DNA reads TGCGCCAGCAGCCAACCAGGGTACAATGAGCAGTTCTTC. It translates to CASSQPGYNEQFF.

The chain has TRBV27 and TRBJ1-5, with D tentatively TRBD1 (6 bases). The CDR3 has 14 residues. The V and J ends lost 11 bases and 0 bases respectively, with 14 bases between them. CDR1 is MNHEY, CDR2 SMNVEV, per germline (reference sequence). The CDR3 DNA follows: TGTGCCTCCTGGGGAGGGGGTAGCAATCAGCCCCAGCATTTT. It yields the protein CASWGGGSNQPQHF.

The rearrangement joins TRBV11-1 to TRBJ2-3, with 7 bases lining up with TRBD2. Germline CDR1 is SGHAT and CDR2 is FQDESV (reference sequence). The CDR3 loop spans 15 amino acids. J lost 1 base, V lost 6 bases, and 7 bases had no gene match. The DNA of the CDR3 is TGTGCCAGCAGTCCAGCGGGAACAGGCACAGATACGCAGTATTTT. Residues: CASSPAGTGTDTQYF. The complete variable domain, with remaining parts taken from reference TRBV11-1 and TRBJ2-3, reads EAEVAQSPRYKITEKSQAVAFWCDPISGHATLYWYRQILGQGPELLVQFQDESVVDDSQLPKDRFSAERLKGVDSTLKIQPAELGDSAMYLCASSPAGTGTDTQYFGPGTRLTVL.

This chain connects TRBV2 to TRBJ1-6; D call uncertain. CDR1 and CDR2 from the germline V gene are SNHLY and FYNNEI. Between the trimmed V and J ends, which lost 5 bases and 7 bases, there was a span of 12 bases. The CDR3 runs to 14 residues. The CDR3 loop is CASSPDGRNSPLHF. For the CDR3, the DNA is TGTGCCAGCAGTCCGGACGGGAGGAATTCACCCCTCCACTTT. The complete variable domain, with remaining parts taken from reference TRBV2 and TRBJ1-6, reads EPEVTQTPSHQVTQMGQEVILRCVPISNHLYFYWYRQILGQKVEFLVSFYNNEISEKSEIFDDQFSVERPDGSNFTLKIRSTKLEDSAMYFCASSPDGRNSPLHFGNGTRLTVT.

This clone was recorded only once. The chain couples TRBV11-2 to TRBJ2-7; D is possibly TRBD1 (6 bases). CDR3 length equals 16 residues. CDR1 SGHAT and CDR2 FQNNGV come from the germline V gene. V shed 5 bases and J shed 0 bases, with 17 bases lying between them. CDR3 in amino acids: CASSILQGIGSYEQYF. In DNA form, the CDR3 reads TGTGCCAGCAGCATACTCCAGGGGATAGGCTCCTACGAGCAGTACTTC.

The V call is TRBV12-3 or TRBV12-4, the J call TRBJ1-2; D not certain. This CDR3 has 11 amino acids. V gave up 4 bases and J gave up 10 bases, with 10 bases separating them. CDR3 DNA sequence: TGTGCCAGCAGTTCCAGGTATAACTACACCTTC. It is translated as CASSSRYNYTF.

The chain couples TRBV30 to TRBJ1-4; TRBD1 agrees at 7 bases. In germline, CDR1 is GTSNPN, CDR2 SVGIG (reference sequence). V shed 7 bases, J shed 4 bases, and the junction held 9 bases outside the gene matches. The CDR3 consists of 14 residues. This CDR3 reads CASLRGRSNEKLFF. DNA of the CDR3: TGTGCCTCCCTTAGGGGGCGGAGTAATGAAAAACTGTTTTTT.

This chain links TRBV2 with TRBJ2-1, with 12 bases lining up with TRBD2. With V trimmed by 6 bases and J by 4 bases, 1 base remained unmatched. The CDR3 spans 14 residues. The V gene's germline CDR1 is SNHLY and CDR2 FYNNEI. CDR3 DNA sequence: TGTGCCAGCAGGACTAGCGGGGGTTACAATGAGCAGTTCTTC. It encodes CASRTSGGYNEQFF.

The gene calls are TRBV10-2 and TRBJ2-3, with unresolved D. V lost 7 bases, J lost 6 bases, and 11 bases lay in between. The CDR3 is 12 amino acids. The V gene's germline CDR1 is WSHSY and CDR2 SAAADI. The DNA for the CDR3 is TGCGCCAGCAATATTTTCGGGGATACGCAGTATTTT. Its protein is CASNIFGDTQYF.

The V and J genes are TRBV6-4 and TRBJ2-1; 7 positions agree with TRBD1. The CDR3 length is 14 residues. CDR1 and CDR2 from the germline V gene are MRHNA and SNTAGT. V trimming: 5 bases; J trimming: 2 bases; junction bases outside the gene matches: 3. CDR3 in amino acids: CASSTGATYNEQFF. In DNA form, the CDR3 reads TGTGCCAGCAGTACAGGGGCAACCTACAATGAGCAGTTCTTC.

The CDR3 spells CASSLDSYSGNTIYF. CDR3 in DNA: TGCGCCAGCAGCCTAGACAGTTACTCTGGAAACACCATATATTTT. The V call is TRBV5-1, the J call TRBJ1-3, with a tentative D call TRBD1 (5 bases). V was trimmed by 4 bases and J by 0 bases, leaving 11 bases between them. The CDR3 length is 15 residues. CDR1 SGHRS and CDR2 YFSETQ come from the germline V gene.

The rearrangement links TRBV18 to TRBJ1-1, with D unclear. This CDR3 is 14 amino acids long. Germline CDR1 KGHSH, CDR2 LQKENI. Trimming left V 3 bases short and J 5 bases short, with 13 bases between. The CDR3 loop is CASSPRASGTEAFF. CDR3 bases: TGTGCCAGCTCACCGCGCGCCTCGGGGACTGAAGCTTTCTTT.

V is TRBV10-3 and J is TRBJ1-1; 8 nucleotides match TRBD1. Germline values: CDR1 ENHRY, CDR2 SYGVKD. V dropped 0 bases and J dropped 5; count of bases not matched to a gene: 11. The CDR3 sequence is 17 residues long. The CDR3 nucleotides are TGTGCCATCAGTGAGTCGATCCTCCGACAGGGGTGGACTGAAGCTTTCTTT. It codes for CAISESILRQGWTEAFF.

The chain has TRBV7-8 and TRBJ1-5, with 7 bases that match TRBD1. Germline V gene lookup returns CDR1 SGHVS and CDR2 FQNEAQ. This CDR3 has 14 residues. V shed 3 bases and J 6 bases; nucleotides not matched to a gene: 5. This CDR3 is CASSLAGTAQPQHF. The DNA for the CDR3 is TGTGCCAGCAGCTTGGCCGGGACAGCTCAGCCCCAGCATTTT.

V and J are TRBV3-1 (or the pseudogene TRBV3-2) and TRBJ1-3; maybe TRBD1 (5 bases). Germline V gene data show CDR1 as LGHDT and CDR2 as YNNKEL (reference sequence). Trimming left V 0 bases short and J 8 bases short, with 11 bases between. The CDR3 sequence is 14 residues long. The CDR3 sequence is CASSQEPRVDTIYF. CDR3 nucleotide sequence: TGTGCCAGCAGCCAAGAGCCCAGGGTGGACACCATATATTTT.

The chain recombines TRBV30 with TRBJ2-5, with 9 nucleotides matching TRBD2. The CDR3 is made up of 15 amino acids. Germline V CDR1 and CDR2: GTSNPN, SVGIG (reference sequence). V was clipped by 0 bases and J by 3 bases; unmatched bases: 5. The CDR3 region is CAWSVGLAGKETQYF. In nucleotides, the CDR3 is TGTGCCTGGAGTGTCGGTCTAGCGGGGAAAGAGACCCAGTACTTC.

V usage is TRBV18 and J usage is TRBJ2-7; 9 bases map to TRBD1. Germline V lookup: CDR1 KGHSH, CDR2 LQKENI. The CDR3 spans 15 residues. V lost 3 bases, J lost 5 bases, and 8 bases stayed unmatched. CDR3 amino acids: CASSPSAGQGNEQYF. CDR3 DNA sequence: TGTGCCAGCTCACCTTCGGCGGGACAGGGAAACGAGCAGTACTTC.

This clone was found once. V gene TRBV29-1 combines with J gene TRBJ2-5; 7 bases are a match to TRBD1. The CDR3 extends over 15 amino acids. The V gene's germline CDR1 is SQVTM and CDR2 ANQGSEA. V lost 6 bases and J lost 5; bases outside the gene matches: 15. This CDR3 is CSVDVGTAQRETQYF. CDR3 in DNA: TGCAGCGTAGATGTCGGGACAGCACAACGGGAGACCCAGTACTTC.

This clone was observed a single time. The chain employs TRBV18 and TRBJ1-1; 9 bases are a match to TRBD1. V shed 2 bases, J shed 5 bases, and the junction held 6 bases outside the gene matches. The V gene's germline CDR1 is KGHSH and CDR2 LQKENI. The CDR3 loop spans 15 amino acids. The CDR3 DNA reads as TGTGCCAGCTCACCAGAGGGACAGGGTTTGACTGAAGCTTTCTTT. Translated: CASSPEGQGLTEAFF. The full variable domain, its missing parts supplied by reference TRBV18 and TRBJ1-1, is NAGVMQNPRHLVRRRGQEARLRCSPMKGHSHVYWYRQLPEEGLKFMVYLQKENIIDESGMPKERFSAEFPKEGPSILRIQQVVRGDSAAYFCASSPEGQGLTEAFFGQGTRLTVV.

The rearrangement uses TRBV6-5 and TRBJ1-4; 7 positions match TRBD1. Germline values: CDR1 MNHEY, CDR2 SVGAGI. This CDR3 comprises 15 residues. With V trimmed by 6 bases and J by 0 bases, 4 bases remained unmatched. CDR3 bases: TGTGCCAGCAGCAAAGACAGGGCAACTAATGAAAAACTGTTTTTT. Translating it yields CASSKDRATNEKLFF.

The chain couples TRBV5-5 to TRBJ2-1, with 7 positions matching TRBD1. Germline-derived CDR1 and CDR2 are SGHKS and YYEKEE (reference sequence). The ends lost 2 bases at V and 2 bases at J; junction bases unmatched: 4. The length of the CDR3 is 15 residues. The CDR3 sequence is CASSFGQAAYNEQFF. The CDR3 coding sequence is TGTGCCAGCAGCTTTGGACAGGCCGCCTACAATGAGCAGTTCTTC.

This clone came up once. The chain uses TRBV10-3 and TRBJ1-2; the D gene is possibly TRBD1 (5 bases). The CDR3 runs to 16 residues. From germline, CDR1 is ENHRY and CDR2 SYGVKD. V shed 0 bases and J shed 5 bases, with 16 bases lying between them. The CDR3 DNA is TGTGCCATCAGTGAGTCCTTCCCGGGGGGAAGGTATGGCTACACCTTC. Protein: CAISESFPGGRYGYTF.

The chain joins TRBV5-1 to TRBJ1-2; D may be TRBD1 (6 bases). Looked up from germline, CDR1 is SGHRS and CDR2 is YFSETQ. The V end was cut by 0 bases, the J end by 4 bases, with 16 bases between. This CDR3 comprises 16 residues. CDR3 protein: CASSLGFRGGSYGYTF. CDR3 coding DNA: TGCGCCAGCAGCTTGGGATTTAGGGGGGGCTCCTATGGCTACACCTTC.

V and J are TRBV6-1 and TRBJ1-5; 9 positions match TRBD1. Losses at the gene ends were 3 bases for V and 7 bases for J; bases not matched to a gene: 4. CDR1 is MNHNS, CDR2 SASEGT, per germline. This CDR3 is built from 14 residues. The CDR3 spells CASSETGGGQPQHF. CDR3 nucleotide sequence: TGTGCCAGCAGTGAGACAGGGGGTGGGCAGCCCCAGCATTTT.

This clone was counted once. The chain employs TRBV4-1 and TRBJ2-4; 15 nucleotides match TRBD2. With V trimmed by 3 bases and J by 3 bases, 6 bases remained unmatched. Germline CDR1 is MGHRA and CDR2 is YSYEKL. The CDR3 contains 18 residues. The DNA of the CDR3 is TGCGCCAGCAGCCAGGGACTAGCGGGGGGTCTGGGCAAAAACATTCAGTACTTC. Protein product: CASSQGLAGGLGKNIQYF.

This rearrangement joins TRBV5-6 to TRBJ2-1; 11 positions agree with TRBD2. This CDR3 has 17 residues. V gave up 2 bases and J gave up 4 bases; unmatched junction bases: 8. Germline CDR1 reads SGHDT; CDR2 reads YYEEEE. The CDR3 nucleotides read TGTGCCAGCAGCTTAAAAGCACTAGCGGGGGATTACAATGAGCAGTTCTTC. Its protein is CASSLKALAGDYNEQFF.

The V gene is TRBV18, the J gene TRBJ2-7, with D maybe TRBD2 (5 bases). Germline CDR1 is KGHSH and CDR2 is LQKENI. The V end lost 2 bases, the J end lost 0 bases, and 11 bases lay between the germline ends. The CDR3 covers 15 residues. CDR3 coding DNA: TGTGCCAGCTCACCAAGTCAAGGGAGCTCCTACGAGCAGTACTTC. Its protein product is CASSPSQGSSYEQYF.

This chain uses TRBV6-5 with TRBJ1-2; 7 nucleotides agree with TRBD1. The CDR3 contains 12 residues. V gave up 5 bases and J gave up 7 bases; unmatched junction bases: 4. Germline CDR1 and CDR2: MNHEY and SVGAGI. Written as DNA, the CDR3 is TGTGCCAGCAGTCAGGGGGGAGGTGGCTACACCTTC. It translates to CASSQGGGGYTF.

The table lists this clone with a count of one. The V gene is TRBV30, the J gene TRBJ2-3; 9 positions agree with TRBD1. Germline CDR1 GTSNPN, CDR2 SVGIG (reference sequence). Trimming at V came to 1 base and at J to 4 bases, leaving 3 bases not matched to a gene. CDR3 length: 14 residues. CDR3 residues: CAWSDRGLADTQYF. CDR3 nucleotides: TGTGCCTGGAGTGACAGGGGGCTCGCAGATACGCAGTATTTT. Supplemented by reference TRBV30 and TRBJ2-3, the full variable domain reads SQTIHQWPATLVQPVGSPLSLECTVEGTSNPNLYWYRQAAGRGLQLLFYSVGIGQISSEVPQNLSASRPQDRQFILSSKKLLLSDSGFYLCAWSDRGLADTQYFGPGTRLTVL.